This T cell receptor beta chain originates from a study of cytomegalovirus exposure and HLA in healthy donors. Germline assignment: CDR1 SEHNR and CDR2 FQNEAQ (reference sequence). The CDR3 runs 14 residues. The primer mix had 60 Vbeta and 13 Jbeta primers. Sequencing used immunoSEQ multiplex PCR; TCRdb keeps in-frame clones, though not all of them. The table has more than 100,000 clones, 74% seen once. On this clone: The junction does not match germline at one end; this may be a read error.

J is TRBJ2-7 and V is TRBV7-9; D is possibly TRBD1 (6 bases). The sample comprised PBMCs. The TCR sequence derives from a woman in her fifties or sixties in good health and CMV-seropositive. Here the CDR3 reads CSSSPRDTPWEQYF. In nucleotides, the CDR3 is TGTTCCAGCAGCCCACGGGACACTCCGTGGGAGCAGTACTTC.